Presented here are 3 T cell receptor beta chains from one specimen sequenced in a study of T cell responses to AZD1222 COVID-19 vaccine. This table comes from immunoSEQ multiplex PCR, and its TCRdb copy is limited to in-frame clones, with some not included. This table has 120,000 to 150,000 clones, around 89% appearing once. The specimen was peripheral blood, collected 28 days after the second AZD1222 dose. Receptors were obtained from an adult who received the AZD1222 COVID-19 vaccine.

J is TRBJ1-1 and V is TRBV11-3; 8 positions match TRBD1. CDR3 size: 16 residues. With V trimmed by 5 bases and J by 5 bases, 13 bases remained unmatched. The germline CDR1 and CDR2 sequences are SGHNT and YENEEA. The CDR3 region is CASSRDRGGERTEAFF. The CDR3, as DNA: TGTGCCAGCAGCCGAGACAGGGGTGGGGAAAGGACTGAAGCTTTCTTT.

This chain connects TRBV7-9 to TRBJ2-6; weak D call: TRBD1 (5 bases). The CDR3 runs 18 residues. Trimming removed 1 base at V and 0 bases at J, with 13 bases between. The V gene's germline CDR1 is SEHNR and CDR2 FQNEAQ (reference sequence). The CDR3 reads CASSLVGRALSGANVLTF. CDR3 DNA: TGTGCCAGCAGCTTAGTCGGCAGGGCGCTCTCTGGGGCCAACGTCCTGACTTTC.

The chain joins TRBV24-1 to TRBJ2-5, with TRBD2 identical over 9 bases. This CDR3 comprises 15 residues. Germline CDR1 and CDR2: KGHDR and SFDVKD. V shed 5 bases, J shed 2 bases, and the junction held 5 bases outside the gene matches. The CDR3 spells CATSAAAGGQETQYF. The CDR3, as DNA: TGTGCCACCAGTGCTGCGGCGGGGGGGCAAGAGACCCAGTACTTC.